This T cell receptor beta chain was profiled in a study of T-cell reconstitution after alpha-beta-depleted transplantation in children. The length of the CDR3 is 14 residues. Per germline, CDR1 SQVTM and CDR2 ANQGSEA. J gave up 0 bases and V 7 bases, and 7 bases lay outside the gene matches. Construction of the TCRbeta library involved unique molecular identifiers. Using its own MiXCR run on the PCR reads, TCRdb lists one record per CDR3 protein. Of some 200,000 distinct CDR3 sequences listed, more than 12% are singletons. The genes are TRBV29-1 and TRBJ1-1; 8 nucleotides match TRBD1. The TCR sequence derives from a human donor who donated a stem cell graft to a child with acute lymphoblastic leukemia. Sequences were derived from PBMCs from the stem cell graft donor, sampled from the stem cell graft. CDR3 nucleotide sequence: TGCAGCGCTAGGACAGGGAATTTGAACACTGAAGCTTTCTTT. Its protein is CSARTGNLNTEAFF. The variable domain in full, completed from reference TRBV29-1 and TRBJ1-1, reads SAVISQKPSRDICQRGTSLTIQCQVDSQVTMMFWYRQQPGQSLTLIATANQGSEATYESGFVIDKFPISRPNLTFSTLTVSNMSPEDSSIYLCSARTGNLNTEAFFGQGTRLTVV.